Detailed here is one TCR beta chain. This receptor's antigen is unknown. Base qualities are not at hand, and no much larger clone is one base apart. The trial excluded patients who had a history of autoimmune disease or who were on systemic immunosuppression. Peripheral blood for TCR sequencing was collected from all dose cohorts at baseline, on cycle 4 day 1, and on cycle 7 day 1. The samples were taken from a phase I, first-in-human, multicenter, open-label dose-escalation trial of ivuxolimab. Adults with locally advanced or metastatic melanoma, renal cell carcinoma, hepatocellular carcinoma or head and neck squamous cell carcinoma were enrolled in the trial. Before TCR sequencing, CD4+ and CD8+ T cells were separately sorted from peripheral blood. This sample is drawn from a study of OX40 agonist ivuxolimab in advanced cancers. Background for the entire study: Ivuxolimab, which targeted the costimulatory receptor OX40 (CD134), was an agonistic, fully human IgG2 monoclonal antibody. Among the approximately 54 dose-escalation patients, about 19 had hepatocellular carcinoma, about 15 melanoma, 9 renal cell carcinoma and 9 head and neck cancer. Peripheral TCRbeta sequencing aimed to test whether ivuxolimab altered TCR sequence diversity and caused clonal T-cell expansion. Intravenous ivuxolimab was administered to patients every 2 weeks at six dose levels: 0.01, 0.1, 0.3, 1.5, 3 and 10 mg/kg. Prior anti-PD-1, anti-PD-L1 or anti-CTLA-4 therapy was permitted, and checkpoint inhibitors had been received by about 36% of dose-escalation patients. The paper describes the monotherapy dose-escalation part (N ≈ 51 patients) of the phase I trial of ivuxolimab. Three dose-escalation patients achieved partial responses, one with hepatocellular carcinoma and two with cutaneous melanoma. A male proportion of roughly 80% and a mean age of roughly 55 years, ranging from about 20 to 79, were recorded for the dose-escalation cohort. What the study reported, not specific to this receptor: After ivuxolimab, more expanded clones were found on average in CD8+ T cells than in CD4+ T cells. In the 0.1-3.0 mg/kg groups, partial responders had among the lowest normalized peripheral clonal expansion, particularly in CD8+ T cells. Low levels of normalized T-cell clonal expansion were also shown by some nonresponding patients. Clonal expansion of both CD4+ and CD8+ blood T cells was observed from baseline to week 6 at doses 0.1 to 3.0 mg/kg. Antigen specificity was not determined for the clonally expanded peripheral T cells.

Genomic DNA was isolated from the sorted cells so that the TCRbeta CDR3 region could be sequenced. The immunoSEQ Assay was used for sequencing of TCRbeta CDR3 regions. Here the immuneACCESS table is served through TCRdb, limited to in-frame sequences with V and J called. Missing clones are a known gap in these copies; in checked studies unresolved V genes cover under half, and the rest lacks a known reason. Here the sample has fewer than 55,000 clones; roughly 84% occur a single time. Roughly 25% of the sample is in the top ten clones. For CDR1 and CDR2, the germline V gene lists SGHRS and YFSETQ. The cysteine opens and the phenylalanine closes a CDR3 of 15 amino acids. Only the CDR3 region is kept as DNA, spanning 45 bases read in frame from base 1. Relative to germline, V is 3 bases shorter and J is 0 bases shorter, with 12 bases between their ends.

The V gene is TRBV5-1 and the J gene is TRBJ1-1; too little of a D gene remains to name it. The specimen comprised CD4+ or CD8+ T cells sorted from blood, sampled in a trial of the OX40 agonist ivuxolimab. The TCR sequence derives from an adult with an advanced solid tumor such as melanoma, head and neck, liver or kidney cancer. The bases are TGCGCCAGCAGCTGGGAGGCAGGCGTGAACACTGAAGCTTTCTTT. Its protein is CASSWEAGVNTEAFF.